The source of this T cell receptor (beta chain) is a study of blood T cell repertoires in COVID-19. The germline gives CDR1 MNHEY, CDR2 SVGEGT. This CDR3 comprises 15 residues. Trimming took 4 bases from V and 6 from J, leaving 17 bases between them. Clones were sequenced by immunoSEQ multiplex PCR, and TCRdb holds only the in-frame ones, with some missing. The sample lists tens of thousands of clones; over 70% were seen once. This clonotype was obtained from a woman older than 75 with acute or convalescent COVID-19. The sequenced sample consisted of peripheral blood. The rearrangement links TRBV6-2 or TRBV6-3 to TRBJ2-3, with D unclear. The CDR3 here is CASSSAGVWSDTQYF. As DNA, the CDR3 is TGTGCCAGCAGTTCCGCAGGCGTTTGGTCGGATACGCAGTATTTT.